These T cell receptor beta chains were read from a single sample in a study of circulating tumor DNA in untreated peripheral T-cell lymphoma. Repertoires were generated with immunoSEQ multiplex PCR, while TCRdb's copy carries only in-frame clones and drops some. The sample includes roughly 2,300 clones, 70% to 80% seen only once; the top ten take around 60%. The specimen sequenced was tumor tissue. The receptors come from a human donor with peripheral T-cell lymphoma. The CDR3 runs from the conserved cysteine through the conserved F or W. A D gene is named only where the DNA matches it firmly. Clone size is given for some rows only: seen once, a few or many times, or a class if the clone is expanded.

size,D,V,J,CDR3,DNA
NA,TRBD1,TRBV19,TRBJ1-2,CASSDPGQGENGYTF,TGTGCCAGTAGCGACCCGGGACAGGGGGAAAATGGCTACACCTTC
NA,TRBD1,TRBV6-7,TRBJ1-1,CASSPTGRAGEAFF,TGTGCCAGCAGTCCGACAGGGCGGGCCGGTGAAGCTTTCTTT
NA,NA,TRBV11-3,TRBJ2-7,CASSRDTFSYEQYF,TGTGCCAGCAGCCGCGACACATTTTCCTACGAGCAGTACTTC
NA,NA,TRBV6-8,TRBJ2-3,CASRDFGRDTQYF,TGTGCCAGTAGGGACTTCGGAAGGGATACGCAGTATTTT
once,TRBD1,TRBV6-8,TRBJ1-1,CASRSNRGGNTEAFF,TGTGCCAGCAGGTCAAACAGGGGAGGGAACACTGAAGCTTTCTTT
NA,NA,TRBV6-8,TRBJ2-7,CASSYRVGYEQYF,TGTGCCAGCAGTTACCGAGTTGGCTACGAGCAGTACTTC
NA,NA,TRBV9,TRBJ1-6,CASSVGQFNSPLHF,TGTGCCAGCAGCGTAGGGCAGTTTAATTCACCCCTCCACTTT
NA,NA,TRBV18,TRBJ2-6,CASSPDSNSGANVLTF,TGTGCCAGCTCACCGGACAGTAACTCTGGGGCCAACGTCCTGACTTTC
NA,TRBD2,TRBV29-1,TRBJ2-1,CSVFGTSGPEGNEQFF,TGCAGCGTTTTTGGGACTAGCGGGCCCGAGGGGAATGAGCAGTTCTTC
NA,NA,TRBV5-1,TRBJ2-7,CASRNRDGNYEQYF,TGCGCCAGCAGGAATCGGGACGGAAACTACGAGCAGTACTTC
few,NA,TRBV11-3,TRBJ1-4,CASSLHRDSEKLFF,TGTGCCAGCAGCTTACACAGGGACTCTGAAAAACTGTTTTTT
NA,TRBD2,TRBV7-1,TRBJ2-2,CASSSQGLAGVGELFF,TGTGCCAGCAGCTCTCAAGGACTAGCGGGAGTAGGGGAGCTGTTTTTT
few,TRBD2,TRBV11-3,TRBJ2-5,CASSLGLAGGPRETQYF,TGTGCCAGCAGCTTGGGGTTAGCGGGGGGCCCCAGGGAGACCCAGTACTTC
NA,NA,TRBV30,TRBJ2-3,CAWSGPYTQYF,TGTGCCTGGAGTGGGCCCTACACGCAGTATTTT
NA,NA,TRBV29-1,TRBJ1-2,CSVEEEGYGYTF,TGCAGCGTTGAAGAGGAGGGGTATGGCTACACCTTC
NA,NA,TRBV27,TRBJ1-6,CASTDLSGKSPFHF,TGTGCCAGTACGGATTTGTCGGGTAAATCACCCTTCCACTTT
few,NA,TRBV11-3,TRBJ2-2,CASSPQGDLAGELFF,TGTGCCAGCAGCCCACAGGGCGATTTAGCCGGGGAGCTGTTTTTT
NA,NA,TRBV11-3,TRBJ1-1,CASSLERLNTEAFF,TGTGCCAGCAGCTTAGAACGGCTGAACACTGAAGCTTTCTTT
NA,NA,TRBV6-8,TRBJ2-5,CASSRPQGIGKTQYF,TGTGCCAGCAGCCGCCCCCAAGGGATAGGAAAGACCCAGTACTTC
NA,NA,TRBV6-7,TRBJ2-1,CASSEFSEQFF,TGTGCCAGCAGTGAATTTTCCGAGCAGTTCTTC
NA,TRBD2,TRBV5-1,TRBJ2-3,CASSPGTSGAGDTQYF,TGCGCCAGCAGCCCCGGGACTAGCGGGGCCGGAGATACGCAGTATTTT
NA,NA,TRBV19,TRBJ1-1,CASSIGAAEAFF,TGTGCCAGTAGTATCGGCGCTGCTGAAGCTTTCTTT
NA,NA,TRBV15,TRBJ2-7,CATSRVLTSYEQYF,TGTGCCACCAGCAGAGTCTTGACTTCCTACGAGCAGTATTTC
NA,NA,TRBV1,TRBJ2-7,CASSQENARVFGSYEQYF,TGCGCCAGCAGCCAAGAGAATGCCAGGGTTTTCGGCTCCTACGAGCAGTACTTC
NA,NA,TRBV18,TRBJ2-7,CASSEGGYEQYF,TGTGCCAGCTCCGAGGGGGGCTACGAGCAGTACTTC
NA,TRBD1,TRBV23-1,TRBJ1-2,CASSQYGTGLEVYGYTF,TGCGCCAGCAGCCAATACGGGACAGGGTTGGAAGTCTATGGCTACACCTTC
NA,NA,TRBV18,TRBJ1-4,CASSPTLINEKLFF,TGTGCCAGCTCACCAACCCTGATTAATGAAAAACTGTTTTTT
NA,TRBD1,TRBV11-3,TRBJ2-5,CASSLRDRGRETQYF,TGTGCCAGCAGCCTCCGGGACAGGGGCAGAGAGACCCAGTACTTC
NA,TRBD1,TRBV11-3,TRBJ1-1,CASTMWGTGAGDTEAFF,TGTGCCAGCACCATGTGGGGAACAGGGGCTGGTGACACTGAAGCTTTCTTT
once,TRBD1,TRBV29-1,TRBJ2-2,CSARDRGRGGELFF,TGCAGCGCAAGGGACAGGGGAAGGGGCGGGGAGCTGTTTTTT